This T cell receptor beta chain is drawn from a study of neurological immune-mediated disorders. Study information: The study included some 34 multiple sclerosis patients, approximately 31 relapsing-remitting and 3 secondary progressive. Overall study results and limits: No CDR3 amino acid sequences recurred among expanded clones across subjects, suggesting private repertoires in all groups. Falling below healthy controls, multiple sclerosis showed the least TCR clonal expansion, while HTLV-1-associated myelopathy showed the most.

The V gene's germline CDR1 is SGHVS and CDR2 FNYEAQ. V shed 5 bases and J 2 bases; nucleotides not matched to a gene: 4. The length of the CDR3 is 14 residues. TCRdb independently ran MiXCR on the 5' RACE reads; one entry per CDR3 protein. The table lists tens of thousands of distinct CDR3 sequences, roughly 3.5% of them singletons, with around 3.2% in the top ten. This clonotype was observed many times. What it binds is unknown. The V call is TRBV7-6, the J call TRBJ2-7; 9 nucleotides agree with TRBD1. The TCR comes from a woman in her fifties or sixties with multiple sclerosis. The sample comprised PBMCs. CDR3: CASSPGTGPYEQYF. The CDR3 nucleotides read TGTGCCAGCAGCCCCGGGACAGGGCCCTACGAGCAGTACTTC.